A single sample is the source of the 9 T cell receptor beta chains below, sequenced in a study of radiotherapy plus CTLA-4 blockade in lung cancer. Here immunoSEQ multiplex PCR was the method, and the copy in TCRdb shows in-frame clones only, minus some. The sample lists approximately 85,000 clones, under 85% occurring once. Specimen: peripheral blood, collected from a patient treated with radiotherapy plus ipilimumab. The source of these receptors is a human donor with non-small cell lung cancer that progressed on radiotherapy plus ipilimumab.

The chain links TRBV27 to TRBJ2-2; D call uncertain. Germline values: CDR1 MNHEY, CDR2 SMNVEV (reference sequence). The CDR3 covers 12 residues. V shed 6 bases and J shed 6 bases, with 8 bases lying between them. DNA of the CDR3: TGTGCCAGCAGCCCTAATTCCGGGGAGCTGTTTTTT. This encodes CASSPNSGELFF.

The V gene is TRBV2, the J gene TRBJ1-1, with unresolved D. The CDR3 length is 14 residues. V gave up 6 bases and J gave up 4 bases, with 15 bases separating them. Germline CDR1 SNHLY, CDR2 FYNNEI. DNA of the CDR3: TGTGCCAGCAGGAACACAGATATGATCACTGAAGCTTTCTTT. Translated: CASRNTDMITEAFF.

This chain joins TRBV7-2 and TRBJ2-1, with TRBD2 matching over 7 bases. With V trimmed by 5 bases and J by 3 bases, 13 bases remained unmatched. The CDR3 extends over 17 amino acids. CDR1 and CDR2 (germline): SGHTA, FQGNSA. The CDR3 loop reads CASSPRISAGVYNEQFF. CDR3 DNA sequence: TGTGCCAGCAGCCCACGGATCAGCGCGGGAGTCTACAATGAGCAGTTCTTC. Full variable domain (outside the CDR3, taken from reference TRBV7-2 and TRBJ2-1): GAGVSQSPSNKVTEKGKDVELRCDPISGHTALYWYRQSLGQGLEFLIYFQGNSAPDKSGLPSDRFSAERTGGSVSTLTIQRTQQEDSAVYLCASSPRISAGVYNEQFFGPGTRLTVL.

The chain links TRBV11-2 to TRBJ2-3, with TRBD2 matching over 9 bases. The CDR3 contains 14 residues. CDR1 and CDR2 from the germline V gene are SGHAT and FQNNGV. Germline trimming cut 5 bases from V and 6 bases from J; bases unmatched to any gene: 6. CDR3 nucleotides: TGTGCCAGCAGCCCGGGACTAGCTGTGGATACGCAGTATTTT. This gives the protein CASSPGLAVDTQYF.

This chain links TRBV15 with TRBJ2-5, with D hard to call. Germline CDR1 LNHNV, CDR2 YYDKDF (reference sequence). Trimming shortened V by 4 bases and J by 1 base, and 13 bases separated the two germline ends. The CDR3 loop spans 15 amino acids. The chain's CDR3 is CATSTGFLPQETQYF. CDR3 nucleotides: TGTGCCACCAGCACCGGTTTCCTCCCCCAAGAGACCCAGTACTTC.

This chain uses TRBV6-4 with TRBJ2-5; 8 bases are shared with TRBD2. The CDR3 contains 15 residues. Germline CDR1 reads MRHNA; CDR2 reads SNTAGT. V was clipped by 5 bases and J by 5 bases; unmatched bases: 10. CDR3 amino acids: CASSTGTRRVETQYF. The DNA for the CDR3 is TGTGCCAGCAGTACCGGGACTAGGAGAGTCGAGACCCAGTACTTC.

As regards this clone: The junction shows a germline mismatch at one end, possibly a read error. The chain joins TRBV6-4 to TRBJ1-3, with a tentative D call TRBD1 (5 bases). Germline V gene data show CDR1 as MRHNA and CDR2 as SNTAGT. This CDR3 is built from 12 residues. DNA for the CDR3: TGCTCGTTGGGGACTTCTGGAAACACCATATATTTT. It translates to CSLGTSGNTIYF.

The chain carries TRBV6-5 and TRBJ1-6; D is perhaps TRBD1 (5 bases). Trimming cost V 6 bases and J 5 bases, with 14 bases left between them. The CDR3 contains 15 residues. From germline, CDR1 is MNHEY and CDR2 SVGAGI. The CDR3 loop is CASSFRDGNNSPLHF. CDR3 nucleotide sequence: TGTGCCAGCAGCTTCCGGGACGGAAATAATTCACCCCTCCACTTT.

This clone was detected a few times. This chain uses TRBV9 with TRBJ1-5; D gene ambiguous. The germline V gene has CDR1 SGDLS and CDR2 YYNGEE. The CDR3 contains 15 residues. V lost 0 bases, J lost 0 bases, and 7 bases lay in between. The CDR3 nucleotides are TGTGCCAGCAGCGTAGGCGGTAGTAGCAATCAGCCCCAGCATTTT. It translates to CASSVGGSSNQPQHF.